A single sample is the source of the 16 T cell receptor beta chains below, sequenced in a study of PD-1 blockade in mismatch repair-deficient tumors. Sequenced by immunoSEQ multiplex PCR; TCRdb stores in-frame clones only, minus some. The sample has approximately 50,000 clones; around four fifths are singletons. The sample here was peripheral blood, taken 4 weeks after starting pembrolizumab. The receptors were gathered from an adult with mismatch repair-deficient cancer.

The CDR3 loop is CASSSSPLANVLTF. The DNA for the CDR3 is TGTGCCAGCAGCTCTAGCCCATTGGCCAACGTCCTGACTTTC. The V call is TRBV7-3, the J call TRBJ2-6; weak D call: TRBD2 (5 bases). This CDR3 is 14 amino acids long. The germline CDR1 and CDR2 sequences are SGHTA and FQGTGA. The V gene lost 4 bases and the J gene lost 6 bases, with 10 bases spanning the gap. The full variable domain, in which reference TRBV7-3 and TRBJ2-6 provide the parts outside the CDR3, is GAGVSQTPSNKVTEKGKYVELRCDPISGHTALYWYRQSLGQGPEFLIYFQGTGAADDSGLPNDRFFAVRPEGSVSTLKIQRTERGDSAVYLCASSSSPLANVLTFGAGSRLTVL.

The genes are TRBV5-1 and TRBJ2-1; 10 nucleotides line up with TRBD2. The V segment lost 2 bases and the J segment 10 bases; nucleotides outside the gene matches: 12. There are 16 residues in the CDR3. CDR1 is SGHRS and CDR2 is YFSETQ in the germline V gene. CDR3 sequence (DNA): TGCGCCAGCAGCTTCAATCTAGCGGGAGTCTCATGGGAGCAGTTCTTC. Translation: CASSFNLAGVSWEQFF.

This clone is a singleton in its sample. The chain carries TRBV9 and TRBJ1-1, with D uncertain. Per the germline V gene, CDR1 is SGDLS and CDR2 is YYNGEE. The CDR3 extends over 14 amino acids. Deletions cut 1 base from V and 0 bases from J, with 7 bases between. The CDR3 DNA is TGTGCCAGCAGCGTAATGGAGCTGAACACTGAAGCTTTCTTT. Translation gives CASSVMELNTEAFF.

The chain has TRBV28 and TRBJ2-7, with D unclear. Per germline, CDR1 MDHEN and CDR2 SYDVKM. The CDR3 runs to 14 residues. Trimming shortened V by 1 base and J by 3 bases, and 10 bases separated the two germline ends. Here the CDR3 reads CASSLFGNRYEQYF. DNA for the CDR3: TGTGCCAGCAGTTTATTTGGCAACCGCTACGAGCAGTACTTC.

The chain is built from TRBV5-4 and TRBJ2-3; D gene unclear. Germline-derived CDR1 and CDR2 are SGHNT and YYREEE (reference sequence). The CDR3 totals 12 residues. Trimming took off 5 bases at V and 15 bases at J, with 19 bases between the two ends. The CDR3 spells CASSPGVGLRYF. CDR3 bases: TGTGCCAGCAGTCCCGGAGTGGGTCTGCGCTATTTT.

The V and J genes are TRBV4-1 and TRBJ2-2; D not certain. Germline V gene data show CDR1 as MGHRA and CDR2 as YSYEKL. There are 14 residues in the CDR3. V dropped 0 bases and J dropped 0 bases, with 2 bases sitting between them. The CDR3 nucleotides read TGCGCCAGCAGCCAAGAAACGAACACCGGGGAGCTGTTTTTT. It codes for CASSQETNTGELFF.

This clone showed up just once. The chain couples TRBV19 to TRBJ2-5, with D perhaps matching TRBD2 (5 bases). CDR3 length: 12 residues. The V and J ends lost 5 bases and 4 bases respectively, with 8 bases between them. The germline gives CDR1 LNHDA, CDR2 SQIVND (reference sequence). The CDR3 region is CASSEGGETQYF. The CDR3 nucleotides read TGTGCCAGTAGTGAAGGAGGAGAGACCCAGTACTTC.

The chain carries TRBV4-1 and TRBJ1-2; TRBD1 is a possible D gene (6 bases). V shed 0 bases and J shed 4 bases, with 12 bases lying between them. The germline V gene encodes CDR1 MGHRA and CDR2 YSYEKL. There are 15 residues in the CDR3. The CDR3 DNA is TGCGCCAGCAGCCAAGATCTGGCAGGGGCCTATGGCTACACCTTC. It yields the protein CASSQDLAGAYGYTF.

The V gene is TRBV5-1, the J gene TRBJ2-5, with 8 positions matching TRBD2. Germline loops: CDR1 SGHRS, CDR2 YFSETQ. The CDR3 extends over 15 amino acids. The junction had 13 bases not matched to a gene; V was cut back by 5 bases and J by 7 bases. CDR3 in DNA: TGCGCCAGCAGGGGAAGAGCGGGAGACGCAGCGACCCAGTACTTC. Translating gives CASRGRAGDAATQYF.

The chain has TRBV11-2 and TRBJ2-7, with D possibly TRBD2 on 6 matching bases. Germline-derived CDR1 and CDR2 are SGHAT and FQNNGV. Deletions cut 5 bases from V and 7 bases from J, with 18 bases between. CDR3 length: 14 residues. The CDR3 bases are TGTGCCAGCAGCGAGACTAGTGGGCTCGGTGAGCAGTACTTC. Its translation: CASSETSGLGEQYF.

This chain joins TRBV7-3 and TRBJ1-1; 9 bases align to TRBD1. CDR3 length equals 14 residues. Germline loops: CDR1 SGHTA, CDR2 FQGTGA. The J segment lost 5 bases and the V segment lost 5 bases, leaving 6 bases of the junction unmatched. CDR3 bases: TGTGCCAGCAGCACCGGGACAGGGTCGACTGAAGCTTTCTTT. Protein: CASSTGTGSTEAFF.

The chain employs TRBV11-3 and TRBJ2-7; D perhaps matches TRBD1 (5 bases). Trimming shortened V by 7 bases and J by 4 bases, and 17 bases separated the two germline ends. The CDR3 extends over 14 amino acids. CDR1 and CDR2 (germline): SGHNT, YENEEA. CDR3 sequence: CASTLRVSGYEQYF. The CDR3 bases are TGTGCCAGCACCCTTAGAGTGTCAGGGTACGAGCAGTACTTC.

The gene calls are TRBV16 and TRBJ1-2; 9 bases agree with TRBD1. Germline V CDR1 and CDR2: KGHSY, FQNENV. The length of the CDR3 is 15 residues. V lost 5 bases to trimming and J lost 4 bases; unmatched junction nucleotides: 8. CDR3 loop: CASSRGGQGSYGYTF. The CDR3 DNA reads TGTGCCAGCAGCAGAGGCGGACAGGGGAGCTATGGCTACACCTTC.

This clone was counted a few times. The V call is TRBV27, the J call TRBJ2-4; possible D gene TRBD2, 7 bases. V gave up 3 bases and J gave up 3 bases, with 18 bases separating them. The germline V gene encodes CDR1 MNHEY and CDR2 SMNVEV (reference sequence). The CDR3 runs to 17 residues. The CDR3 DNA sequence: TGTGCCAGCAGTTTGGGGGGGGGACACGCCCTCAAAAACATTCAGTACTTC. Translating gives CASSLGGGHALKNIQYF.

This clone was detected only a few times. V is TRBV9 and J is TRBJ1-5; the match to TRBD1 covers 7 bases. The CDR3 is made up of 16 amino acids. The germline V gene encodes CDR1 SGDLS and CDR2 YYNGEE. With 4 bases clipped from V and 2 bases from J, the junction kept 9 bases outside the gene matches. The CDR3, as DNA: TGTGCCAGCAGCCGAACCGACGGACAGGGCAATCAGCCCCAGCATTTT. This encodes CASSRTDGQGNQPQHF.

The J gene is TRBJ1-3, the V gene TRBV6-1, with D possibly TRBD1 on 5 matching bases. Looked up from germline, CDR1 is MNHNS and CDR2 is SASEGT. There are 14 residues in the CDR3. Trimming removed 4 bases from V and 2 bases from J, with 9 bases in between. CDR3 sequence (DNA): TGTGCCAGCAGTGTAGCGACAGCTGGAAACACCATATATTTT. It codes for CASSVATAGNTIYF.